Listed below are T cell receptor beta chains from one sample, sequenced in a study of blood T cell repertoires in COVID-19. The table came from immunoSEQ multiplex PCR; TCRdb's copy has only in-frame clones and leaves some out. Of 30,000 to 40,000 clones in the sample, 87% are singletons; the top ten hold about 2%. Sequenced material: peripheral blood. These receptors came from a man aged 45-65 years with active or convalescent COVID-19. The CDR3 runs from the conserved cysteine through the conserved F or W.

TRBV19,CASSIYRDRTSNEKLFF
TRBV27,CASSVDRARITDTQYF
TRBV4-2,CASSPRGLAEIKQFF
TRBV2,CATQADTSYEQYF
TRBV6-2/TRBV6-3,CASSNAWAEAFF
TRBV6-6,CASSPTPGALVSEAFF
TRBV18,CASSPLATDTQYF
TRBV27,CASSLKGGRIQPQHF
TRBV5-1,CASSPGLAGDQETQYF
TRBV7-2,CASSFRPGQGSYEQYF
TRBV6-6,CASSGLAVTDTQYF
TRBV3-1/TRBV3-2,CASSLLSGGDIQYF
TRBV24-1,CATQQGADTEAFF
TRBV4-2,CASSQAPGTAYEQYF
TRBV4-1,CASSQDARLAGVSEQYF
TRBV5-1,CASSFKRWRDNTGELFF
TRBV28,CASRLGTGDYEQYF
TRBV6-6,CASRETGGTYEQYF
TRBV7-8,CASSFRGTQYF
TRBV6-5,CASSPAAGGLGAQYF
TRBV18,CASSSPSNTGELFF
TRBV29-1,CSGKRGGYNEQFF
TRBV9,CASSVSGGVDEQFF
TRBV4-1,CASSQEVAGQGPYEQYF
TRBV30,CAWSVRFGGAPYEQYF
TRBV28,CASSYDRGPGNTIYF
TRBV18,CASSPGTSGTNYEQYF
TRBV19,CASSPYMNTEAFF
TRBV2,CASSELAGVTDTQYF
TRBV4-3,CASSFSSGGTDTQYF
TRBV29-1,CSGSLGTGYEQYF
TRBV24-1,CATSDLSGTGPQETQYF
TRBV5-6,CASSPTSGNYEQYF
TRBV7-8,CASSPGAGGGTGELFF
TRBV2,CASSGGGPNTDTQYF
TRBV28,CASSFDGTSDYEQYF
TRBV10-3,CAISTDRGDRETQYF
TRBV30,CAWNPREKNFGRPSTDTQYF
TRBV19,CASSTGQGPTNYGYTF
TRBV9,CASSVGPLVLTGDYGYTF
TRBV7-8,CASSLSRLAPSTDTQYF
TRBV6-5,CASRGIAYQETQYF